Listed here are 14 T cell receptor beta chains from one sample, sequenced in a study of vaccination and CD4 T cells after COVID-19. These receptors have no known antigen. The study sequenced cultured CD4+ T cell DNA using the Oncomine TCR Beta short-read assay. TCRdb called the PCR reads again in MiXCR, with one record for every CDR3 protein. The sample lists about 7,100 distinct CDR3 sequences, 55% to 65% seen once, with approximately 27% in the top ten. Treatment here: roughly ten-day PBMC culture with coronavirus spike peptide pools or control peptides (ViraFEST assay). The sample consisted of CD4+ T cells from blood, cultured in vitro. These receptors were taken from a human donor who had recovered from COVID-19.

V and J are TRBV5-4 and TRBJ2-1, with TRBD1 as a possible D gene (5 bases). The V and J ends lost 3 bases and 0 bases respectively, with 13 bases between them. The CDR3 consists of 16 residues. Germline V gene data show CDR1 as SGHNT and CDR2 as YYREEE (reference sequence). The CDR3 loop reads CASSSTARDSYNEQFF. CDR3 sequence (DNA): TGTGCCAGCAGCTCAACGGCCAGGGACTCCTACAATGAGCAGTTCTTC. The complete variable domain, with remaining parts taken from reference TRBV5-4 and TRBJ2-1, reads ETGVTQSPTHLIKTRGQQVTLRCSSQSGHNTVSWYQQALGQGPQFIFQYYREEENGRGNFPPRFSGLQFPNYSSELNVNALELDDSALYLCASSSTARDSYNEQFFGPGTRLTVL.

The chain carries TRBV7-2 and TRBJ2-5; D is undetermined. The V gene's germline CDR1 is SGHTA and CDR2 FQGNSA. The V end was cut by 1 base, the J end by 1 base, with 7 bases between. The CDR3 contains 14 residues. This chain's CDR3 is CASSLVVSQETQYF. CDR3 sequence (DNA): TGTGCCAGCAGCTTAGTCGTCAGCCAAGAGACCCAGTACTTC.

The gene calls are TRBV30 and TRBJ1-5; D gene unclear. The CDR3 is made up of 14 amino acids. V was pared by 0 bases and J by 1 base, with 7 bases between. Per the germline V gene, CDR1 is GTSNPN and CDR2 is SVGIG (reference sequence). The CDR3 region is CAWSVPNSNQPQHF. CDR3 DNA: TGTGCCTGGAGTGTGCCCAACAGCAATCAGCCCCAGCATTTT.

The J gene is TRBJ1-2, the V gene TRBV18, with D unresolved. The CDR3 spans 15 residues. CDR1 and CDR2 (germline): KGHSH, LQKENI. With 2 bases removed from V and 6 bases from J, the gap between germline ends came to 16 bases. Written as DNA, the CDR3 is TGTGCCAGCTCACCAAATCCGGGATTTGGGCATGGCTACACCTTC. As protein: CASSPNPGFGHGYTF.

The chain couples TRBV27 to TRBJ1-5; no clear D gene. Germline-derived CDR1 and CDR2 are MNHEY and SMNVEV (reference sequence). This CDR3 region has 16 residues. Trimming pared 5 bases from V and 0 bases from J, leaving 14 bases between. In DNA form, the CDR3 reads TGTGCCAGCAGTCCGACGGGAGTCTATAGCAATCAGCCCCAGCATTTT. Translation gives CASSPTGVYSNQPQHF.

The V call is TRBV2, the J call TRBJ1-5; D gene ambiguous. Germline lookup yields CDR1 SNHLY and CDR2 FYNNEI. The CDR3 has 16 residues. V was clipped by 2 bases and J by 0 bases, with 11 bases between them. The CDR3 DNA is TGTGCCAGCAGTGAAAAAAGGACCGATAGCAATCAGCCCCAGCATTTT. Translation gives CASSEKRTDSNQPQHF.

The chain links TRBV2 to TRBJ1-6, with unresolved D. The V end lost 4 bases, the J end lost 13 bases, and 8 bases lay between the germline ends. Germline loops: CDR1 SNHLY, CDR2 FYNNEI. The CDR3 consists of 11 residues. This CDR3 is CASSADFPLHF. The CDR3 DNA sequence: TGTGCCAGCAGTGCAGACTTTCCCCTCCACTTT.

The V gene is TRBV7-8, the J gene TRBJ2-2, with a weak D call TRBD1 (6 bases). The CDR3 contains 16 residues. Germline CDR1 and CDR2: SGHVS and FQNEAQ. V lost 3 bases and J 1 base, leaving 12 bases between the germline ends. CDR3 nucleotide sequence: TGTGCCAGCAGCTTGGAAAAGACAGGGAACACCGGGGAGCTGTTTTTT. It yields the protein CASSLEKTGNTGELFF. The full variable domain, completed using reference TRBV7-8 and TRBJ2-2, is GAGVSQSPRYKVAKRGQDVALRCDPISGHVSLFWYQQALGQGPEFLTYFQNEAQLDKSGLPSDRFFAERPEGSVSTLKIQRTQQEDSAVYLCASSLEKTGNTGELFFGEGSRLTVL.

This clonotype was seen once. This rearrangement joins TRBV4-2 to TRBJ2-7, with D possibly TRBD2 on 6 matching bases. CDR1 is LGHNA and CDR2 is YNFKEQ in the germline V gene. Trimming left V 4 bases short and J 4 bases short, with 20 bases between. This CDR3 spans 16 amino acids. CDR3 loop: CASSLQRASAKYEQYF. The CDR3 DNA follows: TGTGCCAGCAGCCTCCAACGGGCTAGCGCCAAGTACGAGCAGTACTTC.

This clonotype was counted only a few times. The gene calls are TRBV5-1 and TRBJ2-5; D unresolved. The CDR3 totals 12 residues. Trimming pared 0 bases from V and 3 bases from J, leaving 3 bases between. Germline CDR1 SGHRS, CDR2 YFSETQ. Here the CDR3 reads CASSLAEETQYF. The CDR3, as DNA: TGCGCCAGCAGCTTGGCGGAAGAGACCCAGTACTTC.

This clonotype was seen only once. The V gene is TRBV6-5, the J gene TRBJ2-5; D uncertain. CDR1 is MNHEY, CDR2 SVGAGI, per germline. The CDR3 contains 15 residues. The V end lost 2 bases, the J end lost 2 bases, and 12 bases lay between the germline ends. CDR3 sequence reads: CASSYDGHRQETQYF. The CDR3 DNA sequence: TGTGCCAGCAGTTACGACGGCCATAGACAAGAGACCCAGTACTTC.

J is TRBJ2-5 and V is TRBV20-1; D not resolved. The CDR3 runs 13 residues. CDR1 DFQATT and CDR2 SNEGSKA come from the germline V gene (reference sequence). V was cut by 0 bases and J by 0 bases, with 5 bases left in between. Here the CDR3 DNA reads TGCAGTGCTAGAGATTGGGACCAAGAGACCCAGTACTTC. Its protein is CSARDWDQETQYF.

This chain connects TRBV20-1 to TRBJ1-1; TRBD1 matches at 7 bases. Germline V gene sequence: CDR1 DFQATT, CDR2 SNEGSKA (reference sequence). The CDR3 is 13 amino acids. As DNA, the CDR3 is TGCAGAATAACGGGACAGCGGCACACTGAAGCTTTCTTT. It codes for CRITGQRHTEAFF.

The gene calls are TRBV7-3 and TRBJ2-3; D is possibly TRBD1 (5 bases). The germline gives CDR1 SGHTA, CDR2 FQGTGA. V gave up 8 bases and J gave up 0 bases, with 9 bases separating them. CDR3 length: 13 residues. The CDR3 DNA follows: TGTGCCAGCGGGGCCTATAGCACAGATACGCAGTATTTT. It is translated as CASGAYSTDTQYF.